A single sample gave rise to the 8 T cell receptor beta chains below, sequenced in a study of blood T cell repertoires in COVID-19. The assay was immunoSEQ multiplex PCR, and TCRdb's table has in-frame clones only and misses some. This repertoire shows 100,000 or so clones, approximately 80% found once; its top ten account for under 20%. The source material was peripheral blood. These receptors originate from a human donor in a cohort sampled during active COVID-19.

This sequence joins TRBV7-2 and TRBJ2-2, with 14 positions matching TRBD2. Trimming cost V 0 bases and J 7 bases; bases outside gene matches: 7. Germline loops: CDR1 SGHTA, CDR2 FQGNSA. The CDR3 runs to 18 residues. This chain's CDR3 is CASSLASGLAGVGGELFF. The CDR3, as DNA: TGTGCCAGCAGCTTAGCGTCGGGACTAGCGGGAGTTGGCGGGGAGCTGTTTTTT. The full variable domain, its missing parts supplied by reference TRBV7-2 and TRBJ2-2, is GAGVSQSPSNKVTEKGKDVELRCDPISGHTALYWYRQSLGQGLEFLIYFQGNSAPDKSGLPSDRFSAERTGGSVSTLTIQRTQQEDSAVYLCASSLASGLAGVGGELFFGEGSRLTVL.

The sample holds a few counts of this clone. The CDR3 region has the DNA TGTGCCAGCAGCCAAGTGAGGGATTCAAACTATGGCTACACCTTC. Amino acids: CASSQVRDSNYGYTF. The rearrangement uses TRBV4-2 and TRBJ1-2, with D hard to call. The germline CDR1 and CDR2 sequences are LGHNA and YNFKEQ. Trimming cost V 1 base and J 2 bases, with 11 bases left between them. The CDR3 loop spans 15 amino acids.

Only a few counts were recorded for this clone. V and J are TRBV10-1 and TRBJ1-2; 11 bases align to TRBD1. With 3 bases clipped from V and 2 bases from J, the junction kept 11 bases outside the gene matches. CDR3 length equals 18 residues. Per germline, CDR1 WNHNN and CDR2 SYGVQD (reference sequence). The CDR3 sequence is CASSDLMTGTGGNYGYTF. Written as DNA, the CDR3 is TGCGCCAGCAGTGATCTAATGACCGGGACAGGGGGGAACTATGGCTACACCTTC.

The chain recombines TRBV28 with TRBJ1-1; D uncertain. Germline V CDR1 and CDR2: MDHEN, SYDVKM. The CDR3 consists of 15 residues. Trimming shortened V by 7 bases and J by 11 bases, and 26 bases separated the two germline ends. The CDR3 region has the DNA TGTGCCAGCACCCGCGGAGGTAGATCTACCTTGAAGGCTTTCTTT. This sequence encodes CASTRGGRSTLKAFF.

This chain links TRBV3-1 (or the pseudogene TRBV3-2) with TRBJ2-5; 8 nucleotides align to TRBD2. V was clipped by 5 bases and J by 5 bases; unmatched bases: 7. Germline CDR1 is LGHDT and CDR2 is YNNKEL (reference sequence). This CDR3 is built from 14 residues. The CDR3 loop reads CASSARPGGETQYF. The CDR3 nucleotides are TGTGCCAGCAGCGCTCGTCCGGGAGGGGAGACCCAGTACTTC.

The chain links TRBV19 to TRBJ1-1; TRBD1 aligns across 8 bases. CDR1 and CDR2 (germline): LNHDA, SQIVND (reference sequence). After removal of 9 bases from V and 1 base from J, the junction contained 4 bases not matched to a gene. The CDR3 runs to 13 residues. The CDR3 DNA reads as TGTGCCAGCTCCGACAGGGGGAACACTGAAGCTTTCTTT. It yields the protein CASSDRGNTEAFF.

This sequence joins TRBV6-1 and TRBJ1-5; maybe TRBD1 (6 bases). The CDR3 contains 18 residues. The germline V gene has CDR1 MNHNS and CDR2 SASEGT. Trimming removed 4 bases from V and 6 bases from J, with 25 bases in between. Here the CDR3 DNA reads TGTGCCAGCAGTGGGGGAATTGCTGCACAGGGATCGGGTCAGCCCCAGCATTTT. Translation gives CASSGGIAAQGSGQPQHF.

Only a few counts were recorded for this clone. In DNA, the CDR3 is TGTGCCAGCAGCTTGATGACTAGCGGTTCAAAAGGGCTCGAGCAGTACTTC. It yields the protein CASSLMTSGSKGLEQYF. The chain links TRBV5-5 to TRBJ2-7, with TRBD2 matching 9 bases. The J segment lost 6 bases and the V segment lost 1 base, leaving 14 bases of the junction unmatched. The CDR3 is made up of 17 amino acids. Germline CDR1 SGHKS, CDR2 YYEKEE (reference sequence).